These T cell receptor beta chains were read from a single sample in a study of cytomegalovirus exposure and HLA in healthy donors. Clones were sequenced by immunoSEQ multiplex PCR, and TCRdb holds only the in-frame ones, with some missing. The sample contains approximately 80,000 clones, over 85% of which appear only once. The sequenced sample was PBMCs. All receptors come from a woman aged 25-40 years in good health and CMV-seronegative. CDR3s include the opening cysteine and the closing phenylalanine or tryptophan. A D gene is named only where the DNA matches it firmly. A clone size is listed for some rows: how often the clone was seen (once, few, many), or a class if it is expanded.

d_call	clone_size	v_call	j_call	cdr3_aa	cdr3_nt
TRBD1	NA	TRBV9	TRBJ2-5	CASSGDTGDLKTQYF	TGTGCCAGCAGCGGGGACACAGGGGATCTGAAGACCCAGTACTTC
TRBD2	NA	TRBV9	TRBJ2-1	CASSPPSGDSYNEQFF	TGTGCCAGCAGCCCACCTAGCGGGGATTCCTACAATGAGCAGTTCTTC
NA	NA	TRBV7-9	TRBJ1-1	CASSPPGAGANTEAFF	TGTGCCAGCAGCCCTCCTGGAGCGGGGGCGAACACTGAAGCTTTCTTT
NA	NA	TRBV6-1	TRBJ1-5	CASSELGNQPQHF	TGTGCCAGCAGTGAACTCGGGAATCAGCCCCAGCATTTT
NA	NA	TRBV5-1	TRBJ1-4	CASSGRGSTNEKLFF	TGCGCCAGCAGCGGCAGGGGATCAACTAATGAAAAACTGTTTTTT
TRBD1	NA	TRBV27	TRBJ1-1	CASSWGQMNTEAFF	TGTGCCAGCAGTTGGGGACAGATGAACACTGAAGCTTTCTTT
NA	NA	TRBV9	TRBJ1-4	CASSTSVNEKLFF	TGTGCCAGCAGCACCAGTGTTAATGAAAAACTGTTTTTT
NA	NA	TRBV14	TRBJ2-3	CASSQDTIADTQYF	TGTGCCAGCAGCCAAGATACGATAGCGGATACGCAGTATTTT
NA	NA	TRBV6-6	TRBJ1-4	CASSSSGGSEKLFF	TGTGCCAGCAGTTCTTCCGGCGGATCGGAAAAACTGTTTTTT
TRBD2	NA	TRBV29-1	TRBJ2-2	CSVESSGGANTGELFF	TGCAGCGTTGAATCTAGCGGGGGCGCGAACACCGGGGAGCTGTTTTTT
NA	NA	TRBV7-9	TRBJ2-7	CASIPPEGLGEQYF	TGTGCCAGCATCCCGCCGGAGGGCCTAGGTGAGCAGTACTTC
NA	NA	TRBV10-2	TRBJ2-7	CASSRGSEQYF	TGCGCCAGCAGTCGGGGATCCGAGCAGTACTTC
NA	NA	TRBV28	TRBJ1-2	CASRQTDYGYTF	TGTGCCAGCAGGCAGACAGACTATGGCTACACCTTC
TRBD2	NA	TRBV14	TRBJ2-1	CASSQSGTSSNEQFF	TGTGCCAGCAGCCAATCCGGGACTAGCTCCAATGAGCAGTTCTTC
TRBD2	NA	TRBV5-1	TRBJ2-1	CASSEGTSGSSYNEQFF	TGCGCCAGCAGCGAGGGGACTAGCGGGAGCTCCTACAATGAGCAGTTCTTC
NA	NA	TRBV2	TRBJ1-5	CASSEGQGDQPQHF	TGTGCCAGCAGTGAAGGGCAGGGTGATCAGCCCCAGCATTTT
NA	NA	TRBV5-1	TRBJ2-1	CASSLTGNSYNEQFF	TGCGCCAGCAGCTTGACAGGGAACTCCTACAATGAGCAGTTCTTC
TRBD1	once	TRBV4-3	TRBJ1-2	CASSPWTGGSNYGYTF	TGCGCCAGCAGCCCATGGACAGGAGGAAGTAACTATGGCTACACCTTC
TRBD1	once	TRBV7-3	TRBJ2-7	CASSRDRGYEQYF	TGTGCCAGCAGTCGGGACAGGGGCTACGAACAGTACTTC
TRBD2	NA	TRBV5-4	TRBJ2-1	CASSLLGEGNEQFF	TGTGCCAGCAGCTTGTTGGGGGAGGGCAATGAGCAGTTCTTC
NA	NA	TRBV9	TRBJ1-1	CASSRDSTEAFF	TGTGCCAGCAGCCGCGACAGCACTGAAGCTTTCTTT
TRBD2	NA	TRBV27	TRBJ2-3	CASSLSSGIDTQYF	TGTGCCAGCAGTTTATCTAGCGGGATAGATACGCAGTATTTT
NA	NA	TRBV21-1	TRBJ2-7	CASIADRGKSLEDYEQYF	TGTGCCAGCATAGCGGACAGGGGCAAAAGTCTCGAGGACTACGAGCAGTACTTC
NA	NA	TRBV19	TRBJ1-1	CASSISIRGTEAFF	TGTGCCAGTAGTATAAGCATCCGGGGGACTGAAGCTTTCTTT
NA	NA	TRBV19	TRBJ1-1	CASSISVRNTEAFF	TGTGCCAGTAGTATCAGCGTCAGGAACACTGAAGCTTTCTTT
TRBD1	NA	TRBV11-2	TRBJ2-7	CASSRDRDFTYEQYF	TGTGCCAGCAGCCGAGACAGGGATTTTACCTACGAGCAGTACTTC
NA	NA	TRBV28	TRBJ2-2	CASNPAAPASTGELFF	TGTGCCAGCAACCCTGCGGCGCCCGCCTCTACCGGGGAGCTGTTTTTT
TRBD2	once	TRBV4-2	TRBJ2-3	CASSQGASGSSTDTQYF	TGTGCCAGCAGCCAAGGGGCTAGCGGGTCAAGCACAGATACGCAGTATTTT
TRBD2	NA	TRBV28	TRBJ2-3	CASSPPGTTGAWTQYF	TGTGCCAGCAGTCCCCCGGGGACTACCGGTGCATGGACGCAGTATTTT
TRBD2	NA	TRBV5-4	TRBJ2-1	CASTPGLAASYNEQFF	TGTGCCAGCACCCCGGGACTAGCGGCCTCCTACAATGAGCAGTTCTTC